This is a list of T cell receptor beta chains from one sample in a study of blood T cell repertoires in COVID-19. TCRdb's table, derived via immunoSEQ multiplex PCR, lists solely in-frame clones and lacks some. The repertoire holds some 270,000 clones, with about 85% as singletons. Sequencing was carried out using PBMCs or T cells enriched from blood (not recorded which). The receptors here all came from a woman aged 45-59 years who had been exposed to COVID-19. Both conserved end residues are part of each CDR3. A D gene is named only where the DNA matches it firmly. Clone size is stated in some rows and not others, as once, few, many or a class when expanded.

d_gene: NA
v_gene: TRBV6-5
abundance: once
j_gene: TRBJ2-1
CDR3aa: CASIERTASRYEQFF
CDR3nt: TGTGCCAGCATCGAGAGGACAGCGTCCAGGTACGAGCAGTTCTTC

d_gene: NA
v_gene: TRBV3-1/TRBV3-2
abundance: NA
j_gene: TRBJ2-5
CDR3aa: CASSRWRGPAQETQYF
CDR3nt: TGTGCCAGCAGCCGTTGGAGGGGCCCGGCCCAAGAGACCCAGTACTTC

d_gene: TRBD2
v_gene: TRBV2
abundance: NA
j_gene: TRBJ2-1
CDR3aa: CASSSPDAGGAYNEQFF
CDR3nt: TGTGCCAGCAGTTCCCCCGACGCTGGGGGGGCCTACAATGAGCAGTTCTTC

d_gene: NA
v_gene: TRBV14
abundance: NA
j_gene: TRBJ2-1
CDR3aa: CASSQVVEGEQFF
CDR3nt: TGTGCCAGCAGCCAAGTAGTCGAGGGCGAGCAGTTCTTC

d_gene: TRBD1
v_gene: TRBV5-4
abundance: NA
j_gene: TRBJ2-7
CDR3aa: CASSSRGREQYF
CDR3nt: TGTGCCAGCAGCTCCAGGGGGCGCGAGCAGTACTTC

d_gene: NA
v_gene: TRBV18
abundance: NA
j_gene: TRBJ1-2
CDR3aa: CASSPETQVTYGYTF
CDR3nt: TGTGCCAGCTCACCAGAGACACAGGTGACCTATGGCTACACCTTC

d_gene: TRBD1
v_gene: TRBV19
abundance: NA
j_gene: TRBJ1-1
CDR3aa: CASRWDRLNTEAFF
CDR3nt: TGTGCCAGTAGGTGGGACAGATTGAACACTGAAGCTTTCTTT

d_gene: NA
v_gene: TRBV21-1
abundance: NA
j_gene: TRBJ1-2
CDR3aa: CASAPIHVTGFWRGGYTF
CDR3nt: TGTGCCAGCGCGCCAATTCACGTAACAGGTTTCTGGAGGGGTGGCTACACCTTC

d_gene: NA
v_gene: TRBV7-8
abundance: NA
j_gene: TRBJ2-5
CDR3aa: CASSLAPAPRSETQYF
CDR3nt: TGTGCCAGCAGCTTAGCCCCGGCGCCTAGATCAGAGACCCAGTACTTC

d_gene: NA
v_gene: TRBV11-2
abundance: NA
j_gene: TRBJ1-6
CDR3aa: CASSPRDGYNSPLHF
CDR3nt: TGTGCCAGCAGCCCCAGAGACGGGTATAATTCACCCCTCCACTTT

d_gene: NA
v_gene: TRBV19
abundance: NA
j_gene: TRBJ1-2
CDR3aa: CASRRGAEGYGYTF
CDR3nt: TGTGCCAGTAGGCGGGGGGCCGAGGGATATGGCTACACCTTC

d_gene: TRBD2
v_gene: TRBV28
abundance: NA
j_gene: TRBJ2-7
CDR3aa: CASTLRGLVFHEQYF
CDR3nt: TGTGCCAGCACTCTTAGAGGACTAGTGTTCCACGAGCAGTACTTC

d_gene: NA
v_gene: TRBV4-3
abundance: few
j_gene: TRBJ1-2
CDR3aa: CASSQDVGEHGYTF
CDR3nt: TGCGCCAGCAGCCAAGATGTCGGGGAACATGGCTACACCTTC

d_gene: NA
v_gene: TRBV7-2
abundance: NA
j_gene: TRBJ1-6
CDR3aa: CASSSRQSSYNSPLHF
CDR3nt: TGTGCCAGCAGCTCCCGACAGAGCTCCTATAATTCACCCCTCCACTTT

d_gene: TRBD1
v_gene: TRBV5-1
abundance: NA
j_gene: TRBJ2-3
CDR3aa: CASSSGQGTDTQYF
CDR3nt: TGCGCCAGCAGCTCAGGACAGGGAACCGATACGCAGTATTTT

d_gene: NA
v_gene: TRBV2
abundance: NA
j_gene: TRBJ2-1
CDR3aa: CASLTNNEQFF
CDR3nt: TGTGCCAGCCTGACTAACAATGAGCAGTTCTTC

d_gene: NA
v_gene: TRBV10-3
abundance: NA
j_gene: TRBJ1-2
CDR3aa: CAISRTGWGTDYGYTF
CDR3nt: TGTGCCATCAGTAGAACAGGGTGGGGAACGGACTATGGCTACACCTTC

d_gene: TRBD1
v_gene: TRBV3-1/TRBV3-2
abundance: NA
j_gene: TRBJ1-2
CDR3aa: CASSQERLTTGGKLYGYTF
CDR3nt: TGTGCCAGCAGCCAAGAAAGACTGACTACAGGGGGGAAGCTATATGGCTACACCTTC

d_gene: NA
v_gene: TRBV7-9
abundance: NA
j_gene: TRBJ1-1
CDR3aa: CASSSGATRTEAFF
CDR3nt: TGTGCCAGCAGCTCGGGAGCAACGAGAACTGAAGCTTTCTTT

d_gene: NA
v_gene: TRBV11-3
abundance: NA
j_gene: TRBJ2-3
CDR3aa: CASSPPGLTDTQYF
CDR3nt: TGTGCCAGCAGCCCCCCGGGACTCACAGATACGCAGTATTTT

d_gene: NA
v_gene: TRBV7-9
abundance: NA
j_gene: TRBJ1-1
CDR3aa: CASSSGSGEAFF
CDR3nt: TGTGCCAGCAGCTCGGGGAGTGGTGAAGCTTTCTTT